This TCR beta chain was profiled in a study of cytomegalovirus exposure and HLA in healthy donors. In the study overall: Around 89 million unique TCRs from HLA-typed donors made up an early data release. Study observations and caveats: Available immune exposure information covered CMV serostatus only. A prior analysis recorded that most TCR beta V segments were productive about 90% or about 30% of the time.

The PCR contained 60 Vbeta and 13 Jbeta primers. Original processing methods: Per a later analysis, the number of unique TCR beta chains was some 80 million, of which roughly 11 million were shared. Profiling relied on immunoSEQ multiplex PCR, and the TCRdb table lists in-frame clones only, not all of them. V, J and clone size are those of that table, while D and trimming were read from the DNA. The repertoire holds 130,000 to 150,000 clones, with approximately 80% as singletons. The germline V gene has CDR1 SNHLY and CDR2 FYNNEI. This CDR3 comprises 16 residues. The trim removed 6 bases at V and 5 bases at J, leaving 15 bases unmatched. As regards this clone: The antigen remains undetermined.

The clonotype comes from a woman in her thirties or forties in good health and CMV-seropositive. The genes are TRBV2 and TRBJ2-7, with 8 nucleotides matching TRBD1. The sample comprised PBMCs. CDR3 nucleotide sequence: TGTGCCAGCAGGGCCCGACGGGACAGGTCCTGGGACGAGCAGTACTTC. It yields the protein CASRARRDRSWDEQYF.